The 17 T cell receptor beta chains given below trace back to one sample, sequenced in a study of CXCR3-negative and CXCR3-positive naive CD8 T cells. With UMI labels, 5' RACE was used to prepare the TRB cDNA libraries. TCRdb re-analyzed the 5' RACE reads; it lists each CDR3 protein once, without DNA. Reported are roughly 39,000 distinct CDR3 sequences; the ten largest clones contain approximately 11%. The sequencing sample was made of memory CD8+ T cells from blood. The receptors derive from a human donor in good health. Some clones in this sample may be carry-over from other donors' samples.

The V and J genes are TRBV20-1 and TRBJ2-1; TCRdb's assignment of TRBD2 cannot be checked, as there is no DNA. CDR3 length equals 18 residues. Germline CDR1 and CDR2: DFQATT and SNEGSKA (reference sequence). CDR3 region: CSARDQRDSRSSYNEQFF.

This clonotype registers medium-sized by frequency. The CDR3 sequence: CASSEYLGDSGGYTF. The chain couples TRBV25-1 to TRBJ1-2. This CDR3 has 15 amino acids. The germline V gene has CDR1 MGHDK and CDR2 SYGVNS.

CDR3 amino acids: CASTPPGGTSYEQYF. The chain combines TRBV25-1 with TRBJ2-7; the TCRdb D gene call, TRBD1, has no DNA to confirm it. CDR1 MGHDK and CDR2 SYGVNS come from the germline V gene. This CDR3 spans 15 amino acids.

The V and J genes are TRBV7-9 and TRBJ2-1. Germline V gives CDR1 SEHNR, CDR2 FQNEAQ (reference sequence). The CDR3 is 13 residues long. The CDR3 is CASSLRGIDEQFF. Using reference TRBV7-9 and TRBJ2-1 for the parts outside the CDR3, the full variable domain is DTGVSQNPRHKITKRGQNVTFRCDPISEHNRLYWYRQTLGQGPEFLTYFQNEAQLEKSRLLSDRFSAERPKGSFSTLEIQRTEQGDSAMYLCASSLRGIDEQFFGPGTRLTVL.

The V and J genes are TRBV6-4 and TRBJ1-5; TCRdb proposes TRBD1, but this gene call is untestable without DNA. This CDR3 is 16 amino acids long. Germline V gene sequence: CDR1 MRHNA, CDR2 SNTAGT. The CDR3 is CASSDSRHPGGEPQHF.

This chain links TRBV20-1 with TRBJ1-1. The CDR3 has 11 amino acids. Germline assignment: CDR1 DFQATT and CDR2 SNEGSKA (reference sequence). The CDR3 reads CSLQVNTEAFF.

The chain has TRBV28 and TRBJ2-7. The length of the CDR3 is 17 residues. In germline, CDR1 is MDHEN, CDR2 SYDVKM. The CDR3: CASSIRYGRSTTYEQYF.

The CDR3: CAISESPNNEQFF. The chain combines TRBV10-3 with TRBJ2-1. The CDR3 loop spans 13 amino acids. Germline CDR1 and CDR2: ENHRY and SYGVKD.

This chain links TRBV28 with TRBJ2-3; the D call of TRBD1 rests on TCRdb alone, since no DNA is present to check it. Germline V gene sequence: CDR1 MDHEN, CDR2 SYDVKM. The CDR3 runs to 14 residues. The CDR3 region is CAAGGLTDPDTQYF.

The rearrangement uses TRBV5-6 and TRBJ2-7; with no DNA, the TCRdb D assignment of TRBD1 cannot be verified. CDR3 size: 14 residues. CDR1 is SGHDT and CDR2 is YYEEEE in the germline V gene. Here the CDR3 reads CASTSRGVSYEQYF.

The chain has TRBV12-3 or TRBV12-4 and TRBJ1-5; TCRdb outputs TRBD1, but without DNA this stays unchecked. CDR3 length: 14 amino acids. The CDR3: CASSSHRTNQPQHF.

J is TRBJ1-1 and V is TRBV4-2; absent DNA, TCRdb's TRBD1 call cannot be checked. CDR1 and CDR2 from the germline V gene are LGHNA and YNFKEQ. CDR3 length: 16 residues. The CDR3 here is CASSQPPGQGNTEAFF.

The genes are TRBV6-2 or TRBV6-3 and TRBJ1-2. This CDR3 comprises 15 residues. The germline CDR1 and CDR2 sequences are MNHEY and SVGEGT. The CDR3 reads CASTYDFLTDHGYTF.

V and J are TRBV12-3 or TRBV12-4 and TRBJ1-3. CDR3 length equals 14 residues. The CDR3: CASNDGEYGNTIYF.

V gene TRBV3-1 combines with J gene TRBJ2-7. The CDR3 has 13 amino acids. CDR1 is LGHDT and CDR2 is YNNKEL in the germline V gene (reference sequence). CDR3 sequence: CASRSGESYEQYF.

The chain carries TRBV12-3 or TRBV12-4 and TRBJ1-2; TCRdb names TRBD1, which stays unverified in the absence of DNA. The CDR3 covers 14 residues. The CDR3 spells CASSPDSSNYGYTF.

This clonotype is deemed medium-sized by its frequency. The chain has TRBV7-9 and TRBJ1-5; the D gene TCRdb calls, TRBD1, cannot be checked with no DNA. Germline CDR1 SEHNR, CDR2 FQNEAQ (reference sequence). The CDR3 is made up of 15 amino acids. The CDR3 here is CASSPFRDSNQPQHF.